Following are 28 T cell receptor beta chains from one sample sequenced in a study of cytomegalovirus exposure and HLA in healthy donors. With 60 Vbeta and 13 Jbeta primers, the PCR was carried out. Data came from immunoSEQ multiplex PCR; TCRdb stores just in-frame clones and leaves some out. The table records about 130,000 clones, around 85% of them present only once. Sequenced material: PBMCs. The receptors were sampled from a boy under 18 in good health and CMV-seronegative.

The chain links TRBV2 to TRBJ1-2, with D perhaps TRBD1 (5 bases). Germline V gene lookup returns CDR1 SNHLY and CDR2 FYNNEI. Trimming took off 3 bases at V and 7 bases at J, with 9 bases between the two ends. The CDR3 loop spans 12 amino acids. CDR3 in DNA: TGTGCCAGCAGTGACAGGGCGCGTGGCTACACCTTC. Translating gives CASSDRARGYTF.

V is TRBV4-3 and J is TRBJ2-7; a possible D gene is TRBD2 (5 bases). CDR3 length equals 17 residues. Germline-derived CDR1 and CDR2 are LGHNA and YSLEER. V lost 1 base and J 3 bases, leaving 19 bases between the germline ends. Here the CDR3 DNA reads TGCGCCAGCAGCCAAGCCCCAGTCGGGGAAGGGAGCTACGAGCAGTACTTC. Translating it yields CASSQAPVGEGSYEQYF.

This clone was observed a handful of times. This chain uses TRBV11-3 with TRBJ2-1; weak D call: TRBD1 (6 bases). V was shortened by 5 bases and J by 0 bases, with 11 bases between the two germline ends. The CDR3 spans 15 residues. The V gene's germline CDR1 is SGHNT and CDR2 YENEEA. The CDR3 DNA is TGTGCCAGCAGCCTGGGACAAACCTCCTACAATGAGCAGTTCTTC. Its translation: CASSLGQTSYNEQFF.

To note about this clone: This sample includes further DNA sequences coding for the same CDR3. V gene TRBV5-4 combines with J gene TRBJ2-7; D ambiguous. The CDR3 is 13 residues long. V was trimmed by 0 bases and J by 2 bases, leaving 6 bases between them. Looked up from germline, CDR1 is SGHNT and CDR2 is YYREEE (reference sequence). The CDR3 DNA follows: TGTGCCAGCAGCTTGGACAGTACCTACGAGCAGTACTTC. It codes for CASSLDSTYEQYF.

This chain connects TRBV10-3 to TRBJ2-1, with a tentative D call TRBD2 (6 bases). V lost 8 bases to trimming and J lost 4 bases, with 12 bases between them. There are 13 residues in the CDR3. The germline gives CDR1 ENHRY, CDR2 SYGVKD. CDR3 protein: CAIADYQYNEQFF. CDR3 nucleotide sequence: TGTGCCATCGCGGACTATCAATACAATGAGCAGTTCTTC.

The chain uses TRBV6-5 and TRBJ2-7; TRBD2 aligns across 9 bases. Germline V gives CDR1 MNHEY, CDR2 SVGAGI. Losses at the gene ends were 4 bases for V and 7 bases for J; bases not matched to a gene: 8. The CDR3 is 14 amino acids. DNA for the CDR3: TGTGCCAGCAGTTTTCGTAGCGGGGGTTGGGAGCAGTACTTC. Its protein is CASSFRSGGWEQYF.

This CDR3 is CASSLGGLEAFF. The CDR3 DNA is TGCGCCAGCAGCTTGGGGGGGCTTGAAGCTTTCTTT. The chain uses TRBV5-1 and TRBJ1-1; the D gene is possibly TRBD1 (6 bases). The CDR3 spans 12 residues. Trimming stripped 0 bases from V and 7 bases from J, with 7 bases between. From germline, CDR1 is SGHRS and CDR2 YFSETQ.

The chain combines TRBV25-1 with TRBJ2-1; 7 bases fit TRBD1. The V gene's germline CDR1 is MGHDK and CDR2 SYGVNS. This CDR3 contains 15 residues. V trimming: 4 bases; J trimming: 4 bases; junction bases outside the gene matches: 7. The DNA for the CDR3 is TGTGCCAGCAGTGCCGGGACAGAACCTTACAATGAGCAGTTCTTC. Its translation is CASSAGTEPYNEQFF.

The chain employs TRBV5-6 and TRBJ1-1, with a possible D match to TRBD1 (5 bases). Germline CDR1 reads SGHDT; CDR2 reads YYEEEE. CDR3 length equals 16 residues. The V and J ends lost 1 base and 0 bases respectively, with 13 bases between them. CDR3 in amino acids: CASSLTGVAMNTEAFF. The DNA for the CDR3 is TGTGCCAGCAGCTTGACAGGAGTCGCAATGAACACTGAAGCTTTCTTT.

The rearrangement joins TRBV30 to TRBJ2-1, with 7 bases fitting TRBD2. V lost 7 bases, J lost 8 bases, and 14 bases stayed unmatched. This CDR3 has 14 amino acids. The V gene's germline CDR1 is GTSNPN and CDR2 SVGIG (reference sequence). The CDR3 DNA reads TGTGCCTCCGAGCCTGCAGCGGGAATAGATGAGCAGTTCTTC. Translation gives CASEPAAGIDEQFF.

This clone was seen only once. V is TRBV5-6 and J is TRBJ2-7; 8 bases agree with TRBD1. V trimming: 4 bases; J trimming: 0 bases; junction bases outside the gene matches: 6. The CDR3 is 15 amino acids. In germline, CDR1 is SGHDT, CDR2 YYEEEE. The DNA for the CDR3 is TGTGCCAGCAGCCCGGGACAGGTTCTCTCCTACGAGCAGTACTTC. This codes for CASSPGQVLSYEQYF. Looking up the rest from reference TRBV5-6 and TRBJ2-7 gives the full variable domain: DAGVTQSPTHLIKTRGQQVTLRCSPKSGHDTVSWYQQALGQGPQFIFQYYEEEERQRGNFPDRFSGHQFPNYSSELNVNALLLGDSALYLCASSPGQVLSYEQYFGPGTRLTVT.

The chain couples TRBV4-1 to TRBJ1-4, with D possibly TRBD1 on 6 matching bases. Germline loops: CDR1 MGHRA, CDR2 YSYEKL. The V and J ends lost 6 bases and 7 bases respectively, with 18 bases between them. This CDR3 has 15 residues. The chain's CDR3 is CASRLTGSRSEKLFF. The CDR3 coding sequence is TGCGCCAGCAGGCTTACAGGGAGTCGGTCTGAAAAACTGTTTTTT.

The chain carries TRBV6-1 and TRBJ1-2; D remains unclear. Per the germline V gene, CDR1 is MNHNS and CDR2 is SASEGT. V lost 3 bases to trimming and J lost 0 bases, with 8 bases between them. The CDR3 has 14 amino acids. CDR3 in DNA: TGTGCCAGCAGTGACAGGATCTCTAACTATGGCTACACCTTC. This encodes CASSDRISNYGYTF.

The chain has TRBV5-1 and TRBJ2-1, with 9 bases aligning to TRBD2. Germline CDR1 is SGHRS and CDR2 is YFSETQ. The CDR3 is made up of 15 amino acids. J lost 2 bases, V lost 4 bases, and 4 bases had no gene match. The CDR3 reads CASSVSGSPYNEQFF. CDR3 in DNA: TGCGCCAGCAGCGTTAGCGGGAGTCCCTACAATGAGCAGTTCTTC.

The chain couples TRBV2 to TRBJ1-3; 7 nucleotides line up with TRBD1. Per the germline V gene, CDR1 is SNHLY and CDR2 is FYNNEI. J lost 0 bases, V lost 8 bases, and 25 bases had no gene match. The CDR3 covers 21 residues. CDR3 bases: TGTGCCAGCGGAAGGAGGAGTTTCCCCAGAACCGGGACAGACTCTGGAAACACCATATATTTT. Protein product: CASGRRSFPRTGTDSGNTIYF.

The rearrangement joins TRBV10-3 to TRBJ1-1; no reliable D call. The CDR3 length is 15 residues. V lost 6 bases and J 1 base, leaving 15 bases between the germline ends. CDR1 is ENHRY and CDR2 is SYGVKD in the germline V gene. CDR3 sequence reads: CAISSSQTGNTEAFF. The CDR3 DNA follows: TGTGCCATCAGCTCATCGCAGACGGGGAACACTGAAGCTTTCTTT.

This clone was picked up a small number of times. The chain uses TRBV4-3 and TRBJ1-1; D is unclear. Germline CDR1 reads LGHNA; CDR2 reads YSLEER. CDR3 length: 15 residues. V was shortened by 0 bases and J by 5 bases, with 13 bases between the two germline ends. The CDR3 coding sequence is TGCGCCAGCAGCCAAGATCTCGAGATAAGAACTGAAGCTTTCTTT. It codes for CASSQDLEIRTEAFF.

Concerning this clone itself: One end of the junction varies from germline; a read error may be responsible. The gene calls are TRBV5-4 and TRBJ1-2; maybe TRBD1 (6 bases). The CDR3 contains 13 residues. CDR1 is SGHNT and CDR2 is YYREEE in the germline V gene (reference sequence). Here the CDR3 DNA reads TGTGCCAGCAGCTTGGAAACATCAGGGGCCCGCCGCTTC. Encoded protein: CASSLETSGARRF.

V usage is TRBV5-1 and J usage is TRBJ2-5; D possibly corresponds to TRBD2 (7 bases). The CDR3 totals 14 residues. V was pared by 3 bases and J by 2 bases, with 11 bases between. Looked up from germline, CDR1 is SGHRS and CDR2 is YFSETQ. CDR3: CASSYEGGQETQYF. The DNA for the CDR3 is TGCGCCAGCAGCTACGAGGGGGGGCAAGAGACCCAGTACTTC. The full variable domain, with the rest looked up from reference TRBV5-1 and TRBJ2-5, is KAGVTQTPRYLIKTRGQQVTLSCSPISGHRSVSWYQQTPGQGLQFLFEYFSETQRNKGNFPGRFSGRQFSNSRSEMNVSTLELGDSALYLCASSYEGGQETQYFGPGTRLLVL.

The rearrangement links TRBV7-9 to TRBJ1-1, with D possibly being TRBD1 (6 bases). Germline V gene lookup returns CDR1 SEHNR and CDR2 FQNEAQ (reference sequence). V gave up 5 bases and J gave up 4 bases, with 26 bases separating them. CDR3 length: 18 residues. In DNA, the CDR3 is TGTGCCAGCAGCCGCAGGATCTGGCAGGGCAGAGGGGGCACTGAAGCTTTCTTT. Amino acid sequence: CASSRRIWQGRGGTEAFF.

The chain carries TRBV2 and TRBJ1-1; D is unresolved. CDR1 is SNHLY and CDR2 is FYNNEI in the germline V gene. Trimming removed 4 bases at V and 0 bases at J, with 3 bases between. CDR3 length: 12 amino acids. The CDR3 region has the DNA TGTGCCAGCAGTGTAGTGAACACTGAAGCTTTCTTT. This gives the protein CASSVVNTEAFF.

The chain links TRBV6-1 to TRBJ2-5, with D perhaps matching TRBD2 (6 bases). The V gene lost 2 bases and the J gene lost 4 bases, with 14 bases spanning the gap. This CDR3 contains 15 residues. Germline values: CDR1 MNHNS, CDR2 SASEGT. The chain's CDR3 is CASSEFILALETQYF. The CDR3 coding sequence is TGTGCCAGCAGTGAATTCATCCTAGCGTTAGAGACCCAGTACTTC.

This clone was picked up a small number of times. The V gene is TRBV27, the J gene TRBJ2-7; maybe TRBD1 (6 bases). The V gene's germline CDR1 is MNHEY and CDR2 SMNVEV (reference sequence). Deletions cut 3 bases from V and 0 bases from J, with 12 bases between. The CDR3 is 15 amino acids. The CDR3 sequence: CASSLLTGSSYEQYF. CDR3 nucleotides: TGTGCCAGCAGTTTGCTTACAGGGAGCTCCTACGAGCAGTACTTC.

The chain combines TRBV4-2 with TRBJ2-1, with D possibly being TRBD2 (5 bases). V was clipped by 0 bases and J by 3 bases, with 9 bases between them. Germline values: CDR1 LGHNA, CDR2 YNFKEQ. This CDR3 contains 15 residues. The CDR3 DNA reads TGTGCCAGCAGCCAAGATTCGGAGGTCTACAATGAGCAGTTCTTC. Encoded protein: CASSQDSEVYNEQFF.

The chain has TRBV6-5 and TRBJ2-3; D is undetermined. Trimming removed 5 bases from V and 3 bases from J, with 9 bases in between. The germline gives CDR1 MNHEY, CDR2 SVGAGI. CDR3 length equals 13 residues. CDR3 residues: CASSSDWTDTQYF. CDR3 coding DNA: TGTGCCAGCAGTAGCGATTGGACAGATACGCAGTATTTT.

The gene calls are TRBV7-2 and TRBJ1-2; 11 bases map to TRBD1. Trimming took 0 bases from V and 6 from J; bases not matched to a gene: 9. Germline V CDR1 and CDR2: SGHTA, FQGNSA. There are 17 residues in the CDR3. The DNA for the CDR3 is TGTGCCAGCAGCTTAGCCATCCCGGACAGGGGGCACGATGGCTACACCTTC. Amino acids: CASSLAIPDRGHDGYTF.

This chain uses TRBV5-1 with TRBJ2-7; D might be TRBD1 (5 bases). Trimming took 4 bases from V and 3 from J, leaving 17 bases between them. The germline V gene has CDR1 SGHRS and CDR2 YFSETQ. The CDR3 covers 15 residues. CDR3 in amino acids: CASSGALGLHYEQYF. CDR3 sequence (DNA): TGCGCCAGCAGCGGGGCCCTAGGGCTCCACTACGAGCAGTACTTC.

This clone was observed a few times. The rearrangement uses TRBV7-2 and TRBJ2-3, with D maybe TRBD2 (6 bases). The V and J ends lost 5 bases and 3 bases respectively, with 18 bases between them. Germline-derived CDR1 and CDR2 are SGHTA and FQGNSA. The CDR3 has 16 amino acids. In DNA, the CDR3 is TGTGCCAGCAGCCCCCGGACACGTGGGGGGACAGATACGCAGTATTTT. This codes for CASSPRTRGGTDTQYF.